The 15 T cell receptor beta chains listed next were all sequenced from one sample in a study of human T cells and chemical hapten exposure. Unfractionated whole blood yielded total RNA. Single cDNA molecules in the library carried unique molecular identifiers attached during preparation. TCRdb used MiXCR to reprocess the reads, holding one entry per CDR3 protein. In the table there are 120,000 or so distinct CDR3 sequences, 8% to 9.5% of which are singletons. The sample was whole blood. The receptors stem from a human donor in good health. Some clones in this sample may be carry-over from other donors' samples.

The chain couples TRBV5-1 to TRBJ2-7, with unresolved D. Looked up from germline, CDR1 is SGHRS and CDR2 is YFSETQ. Trimming shortened V by 0 bases and J by 6 bases, and 10 bases separated the two germline ends. This CDR3 has 13 residues. The CDR3 region has the DNA TGCGCCAGCAGCTTGGTGTCACCAGGCGAGCAGTACTTC. As protein: CASSLVSPGEQYF.

This clonotype was seen ten or more times. V is TRBV14 and J is TRBJ2-7; D may match TRBD1 or TRBD2 (6 bases each). V lost 1 base and J 3 bases, leaving 16 bases between the germline ends. The CDR3 length is 16 residues. The germline CDR1 and CDR2 sequences are SGHDN and FVKESK. The CDR3 protein is CASSQVAGQGLYEQYF. The CDR3 DNA reads TGTGCCAGCAGCCAAGTTGCGGGGCAGGGGCTCTACGAGCAGTACTTC. The whole variable domain, remainder taken from reference TRBV14 and TRBJ2-7, is EAGVTQFPSHSVIEKGQTVTLRCDPISGHDNLYWYRRVMGKEIKFLLHFVKESKQDESGMPNNRFLAERTGGTYSTLKVQPAELEDSGVYFCASSQVAGQGLYEQYFGPGTRLTVT.

This clonotype was detected ten times or more. The J gene is TRBJ1-5, the V gene TRBV20-1; D remains unclear. CDR1 and CDR2 (germline): DFQATT, SNEGSKA (reference sequence). CDR3 length: 14 residues. V was pared by 5 bases and J by 3 bases, with 14 bases between. The CDR3 loop is CSAARAGLNQPQHF. The CDR3 DNA follows: TGCAGTGCTGCTCGAGCGGGTCTCAATCAGCCCCAGCATTTT.

This clonotype was counted many times. The genes are TRBV7-9 and TRBJ1-2; no clear D gene. V lost 4 bases and J 5 bases, leaving 14 bases between the germline ends. The CDR3 is made up of 14 amino acids. The germline CDR1 and CDR2 sequences are SEHNR and FQNEAQ (reference sequence). CDR3 coding DNA: TGTGCCAGCAGCTCACACCCCGCCTCATATGGCTACACCTTC. This encodes CASSSHPASYGYTF.

Only a few counts were recorded for this clonotype. V gene TRBV5-1 combines with J gene TRBJ2-1; TRBD2 agrees at 9 bases. Looked up from germline, CDR1 is SGHRS and CDR2 is YFSETQ. V lost 0 bases and J lost 6; bases outside the gene matches: 4. The CDR3 is 15 residues long. The CDR3: CASSLGGRALNEQFF. The CDR3 DNA is TGCGCCAGCAGCTTGGGCGGGAGGGCCCTCAATGAGCAGTTCTTC.

This clonotype was counted a few times. V is TRBV29-1 and J is TRBJ1-1; 11 bases are shared with TRBD1. Trimming at V came to 5 bases and at J to 4 bases, leaving 12 bases not matched to a gene. The CDR3 sequence is 16 residues long. Germline CDR1 is SQVTM and CDR2 is ANQGSEA. The CDR3 region is CSVTGQGALMGTEAFF. For the CDR3, the DNA is TGCAGCGTTACCGGACAGGGGGCTTTGATGGGCACTGAAGCTTTCTTT.

In its sample, this clonotype was seen a few times. J is TRBJ1-3 and V is TRBV5-1, with unresolved D. Germline-derived CDR1 and CDR2 are SGHRS and YFSETQ. Between the trimmed V and J ends, which lost 4 bases and 2 bases, there was a span of 13 bases. The CDR3 extends over 15 amino acids. As DNA, the CDR3 is TGCGCCAGCAGCCCGACGATAATCGCTGGAAACACCATATATTTT. It translates to CASSPTIIAGNTIYF. The full variable domain, completed using reference TRBV5-1 and TRBJ1-3, is KAGVTQTPRYLIKTRGQQVTLSCSPISGHRSVSWYQQTPGQGLQFLFEYFSETQRNKGNFPGRFSGRQFSNSRSEMNVSTLELGDSALYLCASSPTIIAGNTIYFGEGSWLTVV.

This clonotype showed up many times. The chain couples TRBV18 to TRBJ2-2, with D uncertain. Germline V lookup: CDR1 KGHSH, CDR2 LQKENI. The CDR3 covers 16 residues. V dropped 1 base and J dropped 4 bases, with 13 bases sitting between them. CDR3 amino acids: CASSPREARTTGELFF. In nucleotides, the CDR3 is TGTGCCAGCTCACCACGAGAGGCTCGGACCACCGGGGAGCTGTTTTTT.

This clonotype has a count of ten or more. J is TRBJ1-1 and V is TRBV20-1; D is uncertain. V was shortened by 4 bases and J by 0 bases, with 6 bases between the two germline ends. Germline V gene lookup returns CDR1 DFQATT and CDR2 SNEGSKA (reference sequence). The CDR3 spans 12 residues. CDR3 region: CSATVMNTEAFF. The CDR3 DNA sequence: TGCAGTGCTACAGTAATGAACACTGAAGCTTTCTTT.

The chain has TRBV27 and TRBJ1-5, with no clear D. The CDR3 length is 17 residues. Trimming stripped 5 bases from V and 5 bases from J, with 22 bases between. CDR1 and CDR2 (germline): MNHEY, SMNVEV (reference sequence). The CDR3 spells CASSPRGGLGNDQPQHF. CDR3 bases: TGTGCCAGCAGTCCAAGAGGCGGGTTGGGGAACGATCAGCCCCAGCATTTT.

In this sample, this clonotype turned up many times. The V and J genes are TRBV6-1 and TRBJ2-3; TRBD2 might be the D (5 bases). This CDR3 is built from 16 residues. V lost 0 bases and J lost 5, with 15 bases in between. The germline V gene has CDR1 MNHNS and CDR2 SASEGT. The CDR3 region is CASSEAGWLAEDTQYF. CDR3 DNA: TGTGCCAGCAGTGAAGCGGGCTGGCTAGCCGAAGATACGCAGTATTTT.

Many counts were recorded for this clonotype. The chain is built from TRBV6-6 and TRBJ2-5; possibly TRBD1 for D (6 bases). This CDR3 comprises 14 residues. V lost 7 bases to trimming and J lost 0 bases, with 12 bases between them. Germline lookup yields CDR1 MNHNY and CDR2 SVGAGI (reference sequence). CDR3 in DNA: TGTGCCAGCACTAAGACAGGTTACCAAGAGACCCAGTACTTC. Its translation: CASTKTGYQETQYF.

This clonotype has a handful of counts. The chain has TRBV7-9 and TRBJ1-3; D might be TRBD1 (6 bases). V was trimmed by 5 bases and J by 0 bases, leaving 14 bases between them. The CDR3 length is 16 residues. Germline V lookup: CDR1 SEHNR, CDR2 FQNEAQ (reference sequence). CDR3 DNA sequence: TGTGCCAGCAGCGGTGGCAGGGGAAGCTCTGGAAACACCATATATTTT. It codes for CASSGGRGSSGNTIYF.

This clonotype showed up many times. The gene calls are TRBV7-2 and TRBJ2-7; unclear D gene. The CDR3 extends over 12 amino acids. CDR1 SGHTA and CDR2 FQGNSA come from the germline V gene. V was trimmed by 3 bases and J by 2 bases, leaving 5 bases between them. Here the CDR3 reads CASSFAPYEQYF. CDR3 DNA: TGTGCCAGCAGCTTCGCCCCCTACGAGCAGTACTTC. Supplemented by reference TRBV7-2 and TRBJ2-7, the full variable domain reads GAGVSQSPSNKVTEKGKDVELRCDPISGHTALYWYRQSLGQGLEFLIYFQGNSAPDKSGLPSDRFSAERTGGSVSTLTIQRTQQEDSAVYLCASSFAPYEQYFGPGTRLTVT.

This clonotype appeared many times. The V gene is TRBV27, the J gene TRBJ1-4, with 9 bases that match TRBD1. Germline assignment: CDR1 MNHEY and CDR2 SMNVEV (reference sequence). CDR3 length: 18 amino acids. The V segment lost 4 bases and the J segment 3 bases; nucleotides outside the gene matches: 12. The CDR3: CASSSQPGQGRSNEKLFF. The CDR3 DNA reads as TGTGCCAGCAGTTCCCAGCCGGGACAGGGACGTTCTAATGAAAAACTGTTTTTT.